This T cell receptor (delta chain) was documented in a study of γδ T cells in repeated Plasmodium falciparum infection. Study-wide results and caveats: The Malian cohort came from a small rural village of predominantly one ethnic group. In Vdelta2-negative, largely Vdelta1+, gammadelta repertoires, repeated controlled infections appeared to drive clonal selection waves. Vgamma9/Vdelta2+ repertoires stayed stably polyclonal over time and infection.

TCRdb reprocessed the multiplex PCR reads using CATT. This table has tens of thousands of delta-chain clones, over 0.9% appearing once. There are 21 residues in the CDR3. Germline CDR1 and CDR2: TSWWSYY and QGS. V was shortened by 2 bases and J by 8 bases, with 33 bases between the two germline ends. Flow sorting of PBMC yielded separate Vgamma9/Vdelta2+ and Vdelta2-negative gammadelta T cell populations for bulk repertoire analysis. This clone was counted many times. Its matching antigen is unknown. A far larger clone is off by one base, so a read error is likely. This specimen includes other DNA sequences encoding the same CDR3.

Material: gamma-delta T cells from blood. The clonotype was recovered from a pool of human donors (malaria-infected and uninfected, not separated). This chain uses TRDV1 with TRDJ2; possibly TRDD1 or TRDD3 for D (5 bases each). CDR3 region: CALGEESYHEMGKGETAQLFF. Here the CDR3 DNA reads TGTGCTCTTGGGGAAGAGTCGTACCATGAAATGGGCAAAGGGGAGACGGCACAACTCTTCTTT.